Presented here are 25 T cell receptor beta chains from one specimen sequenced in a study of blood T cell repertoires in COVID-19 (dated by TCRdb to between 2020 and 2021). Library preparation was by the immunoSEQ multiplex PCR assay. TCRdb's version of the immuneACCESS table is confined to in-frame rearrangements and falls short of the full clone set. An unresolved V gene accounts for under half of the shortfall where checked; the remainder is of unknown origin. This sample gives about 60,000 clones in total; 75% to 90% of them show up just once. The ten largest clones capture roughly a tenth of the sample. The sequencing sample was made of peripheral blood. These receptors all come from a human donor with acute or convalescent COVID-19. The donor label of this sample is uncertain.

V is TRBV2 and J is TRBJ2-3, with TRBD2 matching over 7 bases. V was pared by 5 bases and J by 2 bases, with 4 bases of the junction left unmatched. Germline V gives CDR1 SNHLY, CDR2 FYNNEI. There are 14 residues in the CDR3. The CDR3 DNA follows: TGTGCCAGCAGTTTGACTAGCTACACAGATACGCAGTATTTT. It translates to CASSLTSYTDTQYF.

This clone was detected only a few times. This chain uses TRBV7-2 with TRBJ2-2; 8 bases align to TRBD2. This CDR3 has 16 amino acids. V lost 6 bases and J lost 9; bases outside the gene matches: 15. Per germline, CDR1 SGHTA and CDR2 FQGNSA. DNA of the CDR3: TGTGCCAGCAGTTCCGGGACTAGGGCCCGTGGCAGGGAGCTGTTTTTT. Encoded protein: CASSSGTRARGRELFF.

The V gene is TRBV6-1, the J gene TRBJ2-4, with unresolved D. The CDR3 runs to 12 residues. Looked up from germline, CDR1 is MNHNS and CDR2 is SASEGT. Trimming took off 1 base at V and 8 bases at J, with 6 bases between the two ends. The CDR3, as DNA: TGTGCCAGCAGTGAAGGGCAGGACATTCAGTACTTC. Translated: CASSEGQDIQYF.

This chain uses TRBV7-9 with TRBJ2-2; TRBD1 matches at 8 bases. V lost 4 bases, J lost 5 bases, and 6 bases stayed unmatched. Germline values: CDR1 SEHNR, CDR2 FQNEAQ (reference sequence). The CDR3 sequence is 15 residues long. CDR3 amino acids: CASSSRTGRTGELFF. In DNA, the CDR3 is TGTGCCAGCAGCTCCCGGACAGGGCGAACCGGGGAGCTGTTTTTT. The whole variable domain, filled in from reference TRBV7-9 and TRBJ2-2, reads DTGVSQNPRHKITKRGQNVTFRCDPISEHNRLYWYRQTLGQGPEFLTYFQNEAQLEKSRLLSDRFSAERPKGSFSTLEIQRTEQGDSAMYLCASSSRTGRTGELFFGEGSRLTVL.

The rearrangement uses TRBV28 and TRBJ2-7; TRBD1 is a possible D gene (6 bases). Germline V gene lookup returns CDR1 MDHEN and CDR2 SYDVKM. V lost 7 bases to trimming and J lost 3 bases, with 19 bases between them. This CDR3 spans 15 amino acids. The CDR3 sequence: CASTRGTGRSYEQYV. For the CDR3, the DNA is TGTGCCAGCACCAGGGGCACGGGACGGAGCTACGAGCAGTACGTC.

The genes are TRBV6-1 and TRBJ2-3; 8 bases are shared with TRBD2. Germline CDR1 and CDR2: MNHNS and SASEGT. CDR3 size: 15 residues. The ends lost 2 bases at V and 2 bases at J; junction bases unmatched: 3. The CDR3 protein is CASSEPGGATDTQYF. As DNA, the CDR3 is TGTGCCAGCAGTGAACCGGGGGGGGCCACAGATACGCAGTATTTT.

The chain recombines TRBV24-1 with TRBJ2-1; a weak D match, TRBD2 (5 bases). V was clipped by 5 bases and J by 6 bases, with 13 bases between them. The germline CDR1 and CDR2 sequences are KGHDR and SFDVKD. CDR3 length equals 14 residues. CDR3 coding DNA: TGTGCCACCAGTGGCCGGGGTCGGGTCAATGAGCAGTTCTTC. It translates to CATSGRGRVNEQFF.

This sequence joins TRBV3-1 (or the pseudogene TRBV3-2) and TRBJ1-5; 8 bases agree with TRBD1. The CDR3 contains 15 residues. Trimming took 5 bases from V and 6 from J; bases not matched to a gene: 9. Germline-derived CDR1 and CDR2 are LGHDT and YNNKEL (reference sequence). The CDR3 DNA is TGTGCCAGCAGCTCCTTCGGGACAGGCGTTCAGCCCCAGCATTTT. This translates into CASSSFGTGVQPQHF.

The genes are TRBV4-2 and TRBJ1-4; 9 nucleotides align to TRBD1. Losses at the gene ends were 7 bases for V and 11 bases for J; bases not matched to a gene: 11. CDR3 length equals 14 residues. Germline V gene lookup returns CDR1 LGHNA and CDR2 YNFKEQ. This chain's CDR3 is CASTPGQGSQKLFF. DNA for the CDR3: TGTGCCAGCACCCCGGGACAGGGCTCGCAGAAACTGTTTTTT.

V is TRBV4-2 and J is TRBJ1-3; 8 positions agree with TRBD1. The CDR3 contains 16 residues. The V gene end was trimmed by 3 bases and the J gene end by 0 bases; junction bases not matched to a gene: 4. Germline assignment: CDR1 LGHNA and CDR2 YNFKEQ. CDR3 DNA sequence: TGTGCCAGCAGCCAGCACAGGGGGAGCTCTGGAAACACCATATATTTT. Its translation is CASSQHRGSSGNTIYF.

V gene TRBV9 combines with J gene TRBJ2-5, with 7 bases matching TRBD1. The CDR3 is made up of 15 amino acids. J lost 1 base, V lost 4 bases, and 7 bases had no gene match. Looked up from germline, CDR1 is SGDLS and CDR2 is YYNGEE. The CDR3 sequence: CASSKDRSSQETQYF. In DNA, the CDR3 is TGTGCCAGCAGCAAGGACAGGTCGTCCCAAGAGACCCAGTACTTC.

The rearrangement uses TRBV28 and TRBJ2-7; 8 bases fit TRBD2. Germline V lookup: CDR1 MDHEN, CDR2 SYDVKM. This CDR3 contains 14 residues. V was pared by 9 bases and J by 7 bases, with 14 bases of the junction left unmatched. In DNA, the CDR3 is TGTGCCAGTCTCGGGGGGGACACCCTTCGAGAGCAGTACGTC. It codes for CASLGGDTLREQYV.

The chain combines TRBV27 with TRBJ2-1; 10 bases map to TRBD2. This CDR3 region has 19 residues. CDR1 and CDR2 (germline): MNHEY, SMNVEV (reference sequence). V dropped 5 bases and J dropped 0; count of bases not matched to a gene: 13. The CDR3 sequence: CASSHYRTSGTISYNEQFF. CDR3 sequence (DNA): TGTGCCAGCAGTCATTACCGGACTAGCGGAACCATCTCCTACAATGAGCAGTTCTTC.

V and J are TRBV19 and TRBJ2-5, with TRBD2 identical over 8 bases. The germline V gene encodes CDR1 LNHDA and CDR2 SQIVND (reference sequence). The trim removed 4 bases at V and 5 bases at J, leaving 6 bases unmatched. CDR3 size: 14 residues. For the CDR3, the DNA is TGTGCCAGTAGTAGACAGAGCGGGGGTGAGACCCAGTACTTC. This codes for CASSRQSGGETQYF. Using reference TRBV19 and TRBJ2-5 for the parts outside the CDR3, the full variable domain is DGGITQSPKYLFRKEGQNVTLSCEQNLNHDAMYWYRQDPGQGLRLIYYSQIVNDFQKGDIAEGYSVSREKKESFPLTVTSAQKNPTAFYLCASSRQSGGETQYFGPGTRLLVL.

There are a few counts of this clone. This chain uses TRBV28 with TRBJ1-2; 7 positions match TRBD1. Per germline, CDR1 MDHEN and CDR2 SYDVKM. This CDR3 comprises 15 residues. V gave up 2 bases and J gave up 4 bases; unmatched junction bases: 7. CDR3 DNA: TGTGCCAGCAGTTTAAAGGAGACAGGGAGCTATGGCTACACCTTC. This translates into CASSLKETGSYGYTF.

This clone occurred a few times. Here the CDR3 reads CSAGGTGELFF. CDR3 sequence (DNA): TGCAGTGCGGGAGGGACCGGGGAGCTGTTTTTT. The rearrangement links TRBV20-1 to TRBJ2-2; TRBD2 matches 7 bases. Trimming took 6 bases from V and 5 from J; bases not matched to a gene: 0. The CDR3 length is 11 residues. CDR1 and CDR2 (germline): DFQATT, SNEGSKA (reference sequence).

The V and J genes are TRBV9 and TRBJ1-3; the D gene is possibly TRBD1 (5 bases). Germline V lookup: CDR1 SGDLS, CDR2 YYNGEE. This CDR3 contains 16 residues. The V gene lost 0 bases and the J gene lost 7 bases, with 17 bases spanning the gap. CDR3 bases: TGTGCCAGCAGCGTAGGGTATGACAGTATTCTGAACACCATATATTTT. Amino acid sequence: CASSVGYDSILNTIYF.

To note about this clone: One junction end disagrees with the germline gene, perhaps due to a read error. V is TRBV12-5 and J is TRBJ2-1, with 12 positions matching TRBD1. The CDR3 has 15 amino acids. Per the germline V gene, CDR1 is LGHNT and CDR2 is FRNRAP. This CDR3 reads CACGLGTGGGDEQFF. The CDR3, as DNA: TGTGCTTGTGGTTTGGGGACAGGGGGCGGGGATGAGCAGTTCTTC.

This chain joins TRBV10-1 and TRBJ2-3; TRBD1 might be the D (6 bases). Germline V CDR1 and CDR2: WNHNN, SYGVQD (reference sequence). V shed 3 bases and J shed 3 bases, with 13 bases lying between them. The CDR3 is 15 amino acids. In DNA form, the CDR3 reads TGCGCCAGCAGTGACCAGGGGCAAGGGACAGATACGCAGTATTTT. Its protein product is CASSDQGQGTDTQYF.

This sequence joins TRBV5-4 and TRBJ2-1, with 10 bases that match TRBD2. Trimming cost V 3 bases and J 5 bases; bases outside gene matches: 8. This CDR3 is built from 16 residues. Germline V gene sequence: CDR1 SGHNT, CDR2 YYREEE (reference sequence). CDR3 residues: CASSYPGAGGDNEQFF. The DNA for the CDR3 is TGTGCCAGCAGCTACCCGGGAGCGGGAGGGGACAATGAGCAGTTCTTC.

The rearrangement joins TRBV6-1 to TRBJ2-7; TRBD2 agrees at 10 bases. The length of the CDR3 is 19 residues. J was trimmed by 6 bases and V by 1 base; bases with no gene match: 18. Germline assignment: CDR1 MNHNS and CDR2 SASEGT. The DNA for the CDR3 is TGTGCCAGCAGTGAAGTCCGGGCGTCTAGCGGGAGATCCGGGCGCGAGCAGTACTTC. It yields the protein CASSEVRASSGRSGREQYF.

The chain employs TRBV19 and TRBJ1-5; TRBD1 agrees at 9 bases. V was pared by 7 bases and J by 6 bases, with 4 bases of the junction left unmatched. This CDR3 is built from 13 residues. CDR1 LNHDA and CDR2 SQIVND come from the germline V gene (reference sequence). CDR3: CASKGTGTQPQHF. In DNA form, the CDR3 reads TGTGCCAGTAAGGGGACAGGGACTCAGCCCCAGCATTTT.

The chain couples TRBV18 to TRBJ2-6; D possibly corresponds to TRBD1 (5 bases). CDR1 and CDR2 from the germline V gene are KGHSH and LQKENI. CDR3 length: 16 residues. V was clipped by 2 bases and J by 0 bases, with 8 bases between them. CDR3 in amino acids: CASSPAGRSGANVLTF. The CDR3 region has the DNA TGTGCCAGCTCACCAGCAGGGCGCTCTGGGGCCAACGTCCTGACTTTC.

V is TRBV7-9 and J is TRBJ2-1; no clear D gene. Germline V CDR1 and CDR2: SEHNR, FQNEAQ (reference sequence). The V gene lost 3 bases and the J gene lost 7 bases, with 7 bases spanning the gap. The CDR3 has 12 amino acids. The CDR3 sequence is CASSFYLNEQFF. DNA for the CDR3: TGTGCCAGCAGCTTCTATTTGAATGAGCAGTTCTTC. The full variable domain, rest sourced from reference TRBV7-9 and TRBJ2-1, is DTGVSQNPRHKITKRGQNVTFRCDPISEHNRLYWYRQTLGQGPEFLTYFQNEAQLEKSRLLSDRFSAERPKGSFSTLEIQRTEQGDSAMYLCASSFYLNEQFFGPGTRLTVL.

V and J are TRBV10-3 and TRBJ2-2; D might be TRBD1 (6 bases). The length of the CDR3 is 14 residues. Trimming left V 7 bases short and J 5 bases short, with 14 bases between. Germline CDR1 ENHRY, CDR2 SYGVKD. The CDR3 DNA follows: TGTGCCATCAATGACCGGGACAAGACCGGGGAGCTGTTTTTT. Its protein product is CAINDRDKTGELFF.